This T cell receptor beta chain was identified during a study of cytomegalovirus exposure and HLA in healthy donors. Use of 60 Vbeta and 13 Jbeta primers characterized the PCR. Sequencing was performed with immunoSEQ multiplex PCR; in TCRdb, only in-frame clones are kept and a portion is missing. The profile shows around 150,000 clones, roughly 80% of them singletons. V lost 5 bases to trimming and J lost 0 bases, with 7 bases between them. Germline CDR1 and CDR2: SGHVS and FNYEAQ. The CDR3 has 13 residues. The TCR comes from a man younger than 35 in good health and CMV-seronegative. The chain couples TRBV7-6 to TRBJ1-1; D ambiguous. Specimen: PBMCs. CDR3 sequence: CASSPSVNTEAFF. The CDR3 bases are TGTGCCAGCAGCCCTTCTGTGAACACTGAAGCTTTCTTT.